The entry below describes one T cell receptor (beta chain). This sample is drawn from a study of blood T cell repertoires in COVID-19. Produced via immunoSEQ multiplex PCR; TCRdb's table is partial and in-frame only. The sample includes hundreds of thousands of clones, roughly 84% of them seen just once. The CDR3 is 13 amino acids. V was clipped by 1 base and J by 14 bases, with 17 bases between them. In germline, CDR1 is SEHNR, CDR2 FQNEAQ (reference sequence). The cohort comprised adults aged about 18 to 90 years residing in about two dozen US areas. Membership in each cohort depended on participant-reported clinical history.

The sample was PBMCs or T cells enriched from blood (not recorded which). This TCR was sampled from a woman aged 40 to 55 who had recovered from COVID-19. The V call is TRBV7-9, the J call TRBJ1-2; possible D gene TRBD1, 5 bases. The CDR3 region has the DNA TGTGCCAGCAGCTTAGAAGGGGCAGAAAAGGGGACCTTC. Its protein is CASSLEGAEKGTF.